This T cell receptor beta chain was profiled in a study of shared T cell receptors in the human thymus. Sequenced by immunoSEQ multiplex PCR; TCRdb stores in-frame clones only, minus some. The table shows under 700,000 clones, with roughly 74% occurring only once. The trim removed 2 bases at V and 7 bases at J, leaving 10 bases unmatched. The CDR3 covers 16 residues. CDR1 and CDR2 from the germline V gene are MNHEY and SMNVEV (reference sequence). The same sample was also used in a study of human thymus T cells. That source adds: Resections removed during corrective heart surgery provided the thymus tissue used. Use of V and J genes seemed skewed within the thymic and blood repertoires.

This chain connects TRBV27 to TRBJ2-1, with TRBD2 matching 8 bases. Input material: thymocytes. This receptor was identified in a boy less than two years old with a congenital heart defect. The CDR3 loop is CASSLKHGRAGNEQFF. The CDR3 DNA reads TGTGCCAGCAGTTTAAAACACGGGAGGGCCGGGAATGAGCAGTTCTTC.